What follows describes a single TCR beta chain. Which antigen it targets is not known. Base-call qualities are not available, and no considerably larger clone is one nucleotide away. At the junction V is shortened by 4 bases and J by 2 bases; bases outside the gene matches: 7. Reading from cysteine to phenylalanine, the CDR3 counts 15 amino acids. Only CDR3 DNA remains: 45 bases, in frame from the first base. CDR1 and CDR2 were assigned from the germline V gene as SGHRS and YFSETQ. The time point label on this specimen signifies: baseline, week 1 (first vaccination visit). In the paper's terms, the treatment or condition label means: pre-vaccination baseline after standard-of-care therapy. All donors had newly diagnosed IDH1-mutant astrocytomas of WHO grade 3 or 4 that showed loss of nuclear ATRX. The samples were drawn from NOA16, a multicentre, single-arm, open-label phase I trial in Germany that tested a mutant IDH1 peptide vaccine in humans for the first time. Visit V03 blood draws served as the baseline sample for immunogenicity testing. Genomic DNA for TCRB sequencing was isolated from EDTA blood with the DNeasy Blood and Tissue Kit.

The library was generated by the immunoSEQ multiplex PCR assay. Following the manufacturer's protocol, the hsTCRB Kit was used to amplify rearranged TCR beta chain sequences. Sequencing of TCRB libraries was carried out on an Illumina MiSeq. The study's processing was this. The kit vendor's proprietary platform handled demultiplexing, trimming and gene mapping. TCRdb re-hosts the immuneACCESS table, in-frame sequences only. Its copies lack some clones; in the studies checked, an unresolved V gene accounts for under half of them, and the cause for the rest is not known. The DNA gave D and trimming, while V, J and clone size come from that table. This sample gives tens of thousands of clones in total; more than 60% of them show up just once. The ten largest clones take up around 1.9% of the sample. The data were obtained in a study of a mutant IDH1 vaccine in newly diagnosed glioma (dated by TCRdb to about 2021). About the study as a whole: The roughly 32 treated patients were roughly 62% male and roughly 40% female, with a mean age of roughly 40 years. Prior to enrollment, standard therapy consisting of radiotherapy alone, temozolomide alone, or radiochemotherapy with temozolomide had been administered to patients, with the combination being received by most patients. Peripheral blood was collected at six visits: V03 (baseline), V05, V07, V10, V12 and V13. For exploratory analyses, longitudinal TCRB deep sequencing was carried out in some 25 treated patients wherever samples were available. Findings and caveats that apply to the study as a whole: Changes in the top peripheral T cell clonotypes picked up by TCRB sequencing did not appear to be linked to pseudoprogression. According to the authors, sample limitations meant that analyses of patient blood samples could not be reproduced. Immune responses induced by the vaccine were seen in roughly 95% of patients across multiple MHC alleles. Availability determined which PBMC samples were chosen for TCRB deep sequencing.

The sequenced sample was PBMCs, obtained from a glioma patient treated with radiotherapy, temozolomide or both. This receptor was taken from a woman in her 40s with glioma. The chain is encoded by TRBV5-1 joined to TRBJ2-5, with TRBD1 matching 8 junction bases. CDR3 sequence: CASSGAQGAQETQYF. The DNA is as follows: TGCGCCAGCAGCGGAGCTCAGGGGGCTCAAGAGACCCAGTACTTC.